The source of this T cell receptor (beta chain) is a study of pediatric ulcerative colitis. General study findings and limits: Rectal pinch biopsies may have included blood-derived T cells, especially in patients with overt colitis. Clonal expansions reduced rectal repertoire diversity in acute severe colitis.

On this clone: The antigen remains undetermined.

This was a survey-level run. Samples were sequenced at Survey level, maximum 500,000 reads. Repertoires were generated with immunoSEQ multiplex PCR, while TCRdb's copy carries only in-frame clones and drops some. Of over 20,000 clones listed, about two thirds are singletons. Per the germline V gene, CDR1 is ENHRY and CDR2 is SYGVKD. Trimming took 4 bases from V and 4 from J, leaving 14 bases between them. The CDR3 totals 15 residues. During colonoscopy, one to two rectal pinch biopsies were collected. Sequences were obtained from gut tissue. The genes are TRBV10-3 and TRBJ2-1, with D perhaps TRBD2 (6 bases). The TCR originated in a boy aged 5-17 years with severe ulcerative colitis. CDR3 sequence reads: CAISVGTLEYNEQFF. The CDR3 DNA follows: TGTGCCATCAGTGTGGGGACTCTGGAGTACAATGAGCAGTTCTTC.